These T cell receptor beta chains were read from a single sample in a study of blood T cells in healthy people across ages. TCRdb reprocessed the 5' RACE reads with MiXCR, giving one entry per CDR3 protein. The sample records around 1.5 million distinct CDR3 sequences, 42% being singletons. Material: blood. The receptor set was obtained from a woman aged 18-29 years in good health. Each CDR3 is given with its conserved first and last residue. Size is omitted from some rows. Given values are once, few, many or a class for expanded clones.

abundance: many
v_gene: TRBV4-2
CDR3aa: CASSQASGGNYEQYF

abundance: -
v_gene: TRBV10-3
CDR3aa: CAIRDRGTGELFF

abundance: many
v_gene: TRBV14
CDR3aa: CASSQTGPIYNEQFF

abundance: -
v_gene: TRBV7-9
CDR3aa: CASNEGNQPQHF

abundance: few
v_gene: TRBV4-2
CDR3aa: CASSQELLDRTMETQYF

abundance: -
v_gene: TRBV27
CDR3aa: CASSLFGGVSGNTIYF

abundance: -
v_gene: TRBV2
CDR3aa: CASAEEYLGSYEQYF

abundance: -
v_gene: TRBV20-1
CDR3aa: CSARPSPTWGEQYF

abundance: -
v_gene: TRBV30
CDR3aa: CAWSVGGAGQPQHF

abundance: few
v_gene: TRBV7-6
CDR3aa: CASSLGPARNQPQHF

abundance: -
v_gene: TRBV20-1
CDR3aa: CSARSPRDTDTQYF

abundance: many
v_gene: TRBV10-3
CDR3aa: CAISQQGYEQYF

abundance: few
v_gene: TRBV27
CDR3aa: CASSRGTSGYEQYF

abundance: few
v_gene: TRBV6-5
CDR3aa: CASSLSPDYEQYF

abundance: -
v_gene: TRBV29-1
CDR3aa: CSVEGGLAGGNEQYF

abundance: few
v_gene: TRBV2
CDR3aa: CASSESGQGYREQFF

abundance: few
v_gene: TRBV4-1
CDR3aa: CASSKPGGRTDTQYF

abundance: -
v_gene: TRBV30
CDR3aa: CAWRTSGSKFNEQYF

abundance: -
v_gene: TRBV15
CDR3aa: CATSKVRDRAIQYF

abundance: many
v_gene: TRBV6-6
CDR3aa: CASAGPTDTQYF

abundance: few
v_gene: TRBV29-1
CDR3aa: CSAASTSGVKTQYF

abundance: few
v_gene: TRBV24-1
CDR3aa: CATSDTRLAGDTQYF

abundance: -
v_gene: TRBV18
CDR3aa: CASSSGLALSTDTQYF

abundance: -
v_gene: TRBV7-9
CDR3aa: CASSSRLDEQFF

abundance: -
v_gene: TRBV30
CDR3aa: CAWSVPAAEQFF

abundance: -
v_gene: TRBV6-2/TRBV6-3
CDR3aa: CASSYGSGEYGNQPQHF

abundance: -
v_gene: TRBV12-3/TRBV12-4
CDR3aa: CASSRTGGGASGANVLTF

abundance: -
v_gene: TRBV12-3/TRBV12-4
CDR3aa: CASSLKVPGLGTEAFF

abundance: -
v_gene: TRBV7-9
CDR3aa: CASSVEARGSEQYF

abundance: few
v_gene: TRBV20-1
CDR3aa: CSAPPGVTDTQYF

abundance: few
v_gene: TRBV7-2
CDR3aa: CASSLRLAGPSRGDTQYF

abundance: few
v_gene: TRBV6-6
CDR3aa: CASSYDRASEFYEQYF